This T cell receptor beta chain was sequenced during a study of vaccination effects on CD4 cells after COVID-19. Whole-study findings and limits: Clones induced by infection and by vaccine showed marked clonal contraction late after vaccination.

Details on this clone: Its antigen remains unknown.

Germline CDR1 is SGHTS and CDR2 is YDEGEE. The CDR3 extends over 14 amino acids. Trimming left V 0 bases short and J 3 bases short, with 9 bases between. ViraFEST used viral peptide pools to expand antigen-specific CD4+ T cells before sequencing. Isolating CD4+ T cells followed ten to eleven days of culture. It was between March and December 2020 that the person had a SARS-CoV-2 infection confirmed by PCR. Assay: immunoSEQ multiplex PCR; the TCRdb copy retains only in-frame clones and omits some. Among tens of thousands of clones listed, approximately 78% were seen once. The source was CD4+ T cells from PBMCs cultured with HCoV-NL63 spike peptides, collected before COVID-19 vaccination. The chain links TRBV5-8 to TRBJ1-2; D uncertain. The TCR sequence derives from a human donor who had a prior SARS-CoV-2 infection. In DNA form, the CDR3 reads TGTGCCAGCAGCTTGGGGCAGGTCTACTATGGCTACACCTTC. Its translation is CASSLGQVYYGYTF. The full variable domain, completed using reference TRBV5-8 and TRBJ1-2, is EAGVTQSPTHLIKTRGQQATLRCSPISGHTSVYWYQQALGLGLQFLLWYDEGEERNRGNFPPRFSGRQFPNYSSELNVNALELEDSALYLCASSLGQVYYGYTFGSGTRLTVV.